The 24 T cell receptor beta chains listed next were all sequenced from one sample in a study of T cells in Graves' hyperthyroidism and ophthalmopathy. Amplified TCR beta CDR3 regions derived from RNA transcripts. HTBI primers drove first-round RT-PCR of the TCR CDR3. Each CDR3 protein is one row after TCRdb ran MiXCR on the multiplex PCR reads. The data show roughly 740,000 distinct CDR3 sequences, 16% seen once. The sample comprised blood. The receptor set was obtained from a man in his late teens or twenties with Graves' hyperthyroidism.

This clonotype was recorded at least ten times. This CDR3 is CASTPDRGRFYGYTF. Written as DNA, the CDR3 is TGTGCCAGCACCCCGGACAGGGGCCGCTTCTATGGCTACACCTTC. The gene calls are TRBV6-1 and TRBJ1-2, with TRBD1 matching over 9 bases. The V and J ends lost 7 bases and 4 bases, in that order; junction bases with no gene match: 10. The CDR3 runs 15 residues. Germline V gene sequence: CDR1 MNHNS, CDR2 SASEGT.

This rearrangement joins TRBV7-9 to TRBJ1-1; D gene unclear. The V gene lost 5 bases and the J gene lost 1 base, with 14 bases spanning the gap. Germline V gene data show CDR1 as SEHNR and CDR2 as FQNEAQ (reference sequence). This CDR3 is 15 amino acids long. The CDR3 sequence: CASSPPRRENTEAFF. In DNA form, the CDR3 reads TGTGCCAGCAGCCCCCCAAGGCGGGAGAACACTGAAGCTTTCTTT.

This clonotype has only a few counts. The chain recombines TRBV20-1 with TRBJ2-7; the match to TRBD2 covers 12 bases. Germline CDR1 reads DFQATT; CDR2 reads SNEGSKA (reference sequence). V lost 0 bases, J lost 5 bases, and 5 bases stayed unmatched. The length of the CDR3 is 15 residues. Here the CDR3 DNA reads TGCAGTGCTAGAGATCAGCGACTAGCGGGAGACGAGCAGTACTTC. This sequence encodes CSARDQRLAGDEQYF.

Many counts were recorded for this clonotype. This chain links TRBV4-1 with TRBJ2-7, with D possibly called TRBD1 or TRBD2 (6 bases each). CDR3 length: 15 amino acids. CDR1 is MGHRA, CDR2 YSYEKL, per germline. V lost 2 bases and J lost 5, with 16 bases in between. Here the CDR3 DNA reads TGCGCCAGCAGCCAACGGCGAGGGGGAGGAGACGAGCAGTACTTC. Translated: CASSQRRGGGDEQYF.

This clonotype was seen repeatedly, ten times or more. The chain employs TRBV18 and TRBJ2-3; TRBD1 or TRBD2 may be the D gene (5 bases each). V was clipped by 0 bases and J by 3 bases, with 13 bases between them. CDR1 KGHSH and CDR2 LQKENI come from the germline V gene. CDR3 size: 16 residues. The CDR3 here is CASSPPGPRRTDTQYF. The CDR3 region has the DNA TGTGCCAGCTCACCACCGGGACCCAGAAGGACAGATACGCAGTATTTT.

The chain joins TRBV27 to TRBJ1-1; D not certain. This CDR3 region has 11 residues. V gave up 8 bases and J gave up 4 bases, with 8 bases separating them. Germline CDR1 is MNHEY and CDR2 is SMNVEV (reference sequence). CDR3 residues: CASWGGTEAFF. CDR3 bases: TGTGCCAGCTGGGGAGGCACTGAAGCTTTCTTT.

There are many counts of this clonotype. The V gene is TRBV28, the J gene TRBJ2-7; D might be TRBD1 (5 bases). Looked up from germline, CDR1 is MDHEN and CDR2 is SYDVKM. Trimming shortened V by 2 bases and J by 2 bases, and 10 bases separated the two germline ends. The length of the CDR3 is 14 residues. The CDR3 DNA follows: TGTGCCAGCAGTTTAATAGGCAGGGCCTACGAGCAGTACTTC. The encoded protein is CASSLIGRAYEQYF.

The chain uses TRBV2 and TRBJ2-1, with D perhaps TRBD1 (5 bases). V lost 3 bases, J lost 4 bases, and 13 bases lay in between. The CDR3 extends over 15 amino acids. Germline assignment: CDR1 SNHLY and CDR2 FYNNEI. The CDR3 reads CASSETVNSYNEQFF. The DNA of the CDR3 is TGTGCCAGCAGTGAGACAGTTAATTCATACAATGAGCAGTTCTTC.

The rearrangement links TRBV11-2 to TRBJ2-4; D is ambiguous. Germline CDR1 SGHAT, CDR2 FQNNGV. Trimming left V 5 bases short and J 0 bases short, with 14 bases between. The CDR3 consists of 16 residues. CDR3 amino acids: CASSLDQELAKNIQYF. Here the CDR3 DNA reads TGTGCCAGCAGCCTCGATCAGGAACTAGCCAAAAACATTCAGTACTTC.

The CDR3 coding sequence is TGCAGTGCTAGGGCACCGACAGGGGGAGGCTACACCTTC. Encoded protein: CSARAPTGGGYTF. The rearrangement links TRBV20-1 to TRBJ1-2, with 9 bases fitting TRBD1. In germline, CDR1 is DFQATT, CDR2 SNEGSKA (reference sequence). This CDR3 region has 13 residues. The V gene end was trimmed by 3 bases and the J gene end by 8 bases; junction bases not matched to a gene: 7.

Concerning this clonotype itself: The junction departs from germline at one end; a sequencing error may be responsible. This chain uses TRBV24-1 with TRBJ1-5; D gene ambiguous. Germline assignment: CDR1 KGHDR and CDR2 SFDVKD. CDR3 length: 15 amino acids. The CDR3 region is CATSDGLYSNRPQHF. CDR3 sequence (DNA): TGTGCCACCAGTGATGGACTTTATAGCAATCGGCCCCAGCATTTT.

This clonotype was counted a few times. This rearrangement joins TRBV27 to TRBJ2-1; D is possibly TRBD1 or TRBD2 (6 bases each). Germline V gene data show CDR1 as MNHEY and CDR2 as SMNVEV (reference sequence). The ends were cut back, 2 bases at V and 6 bases at J, with 14 bases in the middle. The CDR3 contains 15 residues. CDR3 sequence: CASSLNGGSINEQFF. The CDR3 DNA follows: TGTGCCAGCAGTTTAAACGGGGGCTCGATCAATGAGCAGTTCTTC.

V gene TRBV12-5 combines with J gene TRBJ1-4; TRBD1 is a possible D gene (6 bases). Trimming took off 0 bases at V and 8 bases at J, with 13 bases between the two ends. The germline gives CDR1 LGHNT, CDR2 FRNRAP. This CDR3 spans 15 amino acids. This CDR3 reads CASGLVVGQKEKLFF. For the CDR3, the DNA is TGTGCTAGTGGTTTGGTAGTCGGACAGAAAGAAAAACTGTTTTTT.

The rearrangement uses TRBV4-2 and TRBJ2-1; the D call may be TRBD1 or TRBD2 (6 bases each). The V end was cut by 0 bases, the J end by 0 bases, with 9 bases between. Germline assignment: CDR1 LGHNA and CDR2 YNFKEQ. The CDR3 totals 16 residues. CDR3 DNA sequence: TGTGCCAGCAGCCAAGAAACGGGGGCCTCCTACAATGAGCAGTTCTTC. Encoded protein: CASSQETGASYNEQFF.

This clonotype was seen repeatedly, ten times or more. The chain couples TRBV7-2 to TRBJ2-1, with 9 bases lining up with TRBD1. Germline loops: CDR1 SGHTA, CDR2 FQGNSA. The length of the CDR3 is 12 residues. Unmatched junction bases numbered 6, after V lost 6 bases and J lost 12 bases. Written as DNA, the CDR3 is TGTGCCAGCAGATTTCGGACAGGGGCGCAGTTCTTC. This encodes CASRFRTGAQFF.

The chain is built from TRBV5-1 and TRBJ2-7; D possibly corresponds to TRBD1 (6 bases). The CDR3 runs 13 residues. V shed 3 bases and J shed 3 bases, with 10 bases lying between them. The V gene's germline CDR1 is SGHRS and CDR2 YFSETQ. The CDR3 here is CASSSDRSYEQYF. Here the CDR3 DNA reads TGCGCCAGCAGCTCTGACAGGAGCTACGAGCAGTACTTC.

The chain recombines TRBV29-1 with TRBJ2-2; the D is unclear. CDR1 is SQVTM, CDR2 ANQGSEA, per germline. The CDR3 runs 12 residues. Trimming removed 6 bases at V and 7 bases at J, with 12 bases between. CDR3 coding DNA: TGCAGCGTCATGACGGCCGTCGGGGAGCTGTTTTTT. This sequence encodes CSVMTAVGELFF.

The gene calls are TRBV5-1 and TRBJ2-5, with D perhaps matching TRBD1 or TRBD2 (5 bases each). CDR1 is SGHRS, CDR2 YFSETQ, per germline. This CDR3 contains 13 residues. Trimming removed 0 bases at V and 6 bases at J, with 9 bases between. The CDR3 coding sequence is TGCGCCAGCAGCTTGGTTCGGGGACAGACCCAGTACTTC. It is translated as CASSLVRGQTQYF.

The table lists this clonotype with many counts. The rearrangement joins TRBV6-1 to TRBJ1-1, with no clear D. Germline V gene data show CDR1 as MNHNS and CDR2 as SASEGT. This CDR3 is 15 amino acids long. With 5 bases removed from V and 1 base from J, the gap between germline ends came to 14 bases. CDR3 amino acids: CASSPWTDPNTEAFF. Here the CDR3 DNA reads TGTGCCAGCAGTCCTTGGACTGACCCGAACACTGAAGCTTTCTTT.

There are many counts of this clonotype. V and J are TRBV20-1 and TRBJ2-7; D is unclear. The V gene's germline CDR1 is DFQATT and CDR2 SNEGSKA (reference sequence). V lost 8 bases, J lost 5 bases, and 19 bases lay in between. The CDR3 has 13 amino acids. CDR3 residues: CSPRASPYDEQYF. CDR3 sequence (DNA): TGCAGTCCACGGGCCTCCCCCTATGACGAGCAGTACTTC.

The sample holds many counts of this clonotype. The chain joins TRBV12-3 or TRBV12-4 to TRBJ2-7, with 14 nucleotides matching TRBD2. The CDR3 covers 16 residues. V lost 5 bases, J lost 5 bases, and 8 bases stayed unmatched. CDR3 in amino acids: CASSAWTSGRKDEQYF. The CDR3 DNA is TGTGCCAGCAGTGCCTGGACTAGCGGGAGGAAGGACGAGCAGTACTTC.

This clonotype was observed a few times. This chain links TRBV28 with TRBJ2-4; the D gene is possibly TRBD1 (6 bases). CDR1 is MDHEN, CDR2 SYDVKM, per germline. V lost 6 bases, J lost 0 bases, and 12 bases lay in between. The CDR3 spans 15 residues. The CDR3 spells CASRKQGPAKNIQYF. CDR3 nucleotide sequence: TGTGCCAGCAGAAAACAGGGACCAGCCAAAAACATTCAGTACTTC. The full variable domain, completed using reference TRBV28 and TRBJ2-4, is DVKVTQSSRYLVKRTGEKVFLECVQDMDHENMFWYRQDPGLGLRLIYFSYDVKMKEKGDIPEGYSVSREKKERFSLILESASTNQTSMYLCASRKQGPAKNIQYFGAGTRLSVL.

Only a few counts were recorded for this clonotype. This chain joins TRBV28 and TRBJ1-4; unclear D gene. V shed 10 bases and J shed 0 bases, with 18 bases lying between them. Germline loops: CDR1 MDHEN, CDR2 SYDVKM. The CDR3 sequence is 16 residues long. CDR3 residues: CATLGDTFATNEKLFF. The CDR3 coding sequence is TGTGCCACCTTAGGAGATACCTTTGCAACTAATGAAAAACTGTTTTTT.

The chain uses TRBV12-3 or TRBV12-4 and TRBJ2-1, with TRBD2 as a possible D gene (5 bases). The V and J ends lost 8 bases and 0 bases respectively, with 14 bases between them. This CDR3 has 15 residues. The CDR3 DNA reads as TGTGCCAGCCGGGATTCCTCTAGCTCCTACAATGAGCAGTTCTTC. It codes for CASRDSSSSYNEQFF.